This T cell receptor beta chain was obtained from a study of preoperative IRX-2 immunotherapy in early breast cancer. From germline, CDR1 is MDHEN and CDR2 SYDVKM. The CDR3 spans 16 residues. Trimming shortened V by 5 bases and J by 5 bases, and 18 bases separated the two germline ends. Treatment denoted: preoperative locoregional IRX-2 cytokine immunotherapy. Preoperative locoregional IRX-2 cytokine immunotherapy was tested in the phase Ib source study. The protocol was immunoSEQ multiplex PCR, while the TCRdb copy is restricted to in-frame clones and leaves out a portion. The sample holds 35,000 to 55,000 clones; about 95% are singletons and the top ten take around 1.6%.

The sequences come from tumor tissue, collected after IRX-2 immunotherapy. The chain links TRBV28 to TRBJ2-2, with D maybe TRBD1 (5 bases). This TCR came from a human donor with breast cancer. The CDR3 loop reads CASSTHGRVGTGELFF. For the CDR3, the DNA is TGTGCCAGCAGTACCCACGGCAGGGTAGGAACCGGGGAGCTGTTTTTT. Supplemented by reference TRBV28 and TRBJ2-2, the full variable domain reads DVKVTQSSRYLVKRTGEKVFLECVQDMDHENMFWYRQDPGLGLRLIYFSYDVKMKEKGDIPEGYSVSREKKERFSLILESASTNQTSMYLCASSTHGRVGTGELFFGEGSRLTVL.